This T cell receptor beta chain was captured in a study of T-cell reconstitution after alpha-beta-depleted transplantation in children. Preparing the TCRbeta library involved the use of unique molecular identifiers. One entry per CDR3 protein results from TCRdb running MiXCR on the PCR reads. The data contain hundreds of thousands of distinct CDR3 sequences, approximately 17% of them singletons. Looked up from germline, CDR1 is DFQATT and CDR2 is SNEGSKA (reference sequence). The CDR3 is made up of 13 amino acids. The J segment lost 7 bases and the V segment lost 5 bases, leaving 5 bases of the junction unmatched.

The chain is built from TRBV20-1 and TRBJ1-5, with TRBD1 matching over 10 bases. The sequence came from a human donor who donated a stem cell graft to a child with acute myeloid leukemia. Sequencing used PBMCs from the stem cell graft donor, obtained from the stem cell graft. CDR3 sequence (DNA): TGCAGTGCTGGGGACAGGGGAACCCAGCCCCAGCATTTT. Protein sequence: CSAGDRGTQPQHF.